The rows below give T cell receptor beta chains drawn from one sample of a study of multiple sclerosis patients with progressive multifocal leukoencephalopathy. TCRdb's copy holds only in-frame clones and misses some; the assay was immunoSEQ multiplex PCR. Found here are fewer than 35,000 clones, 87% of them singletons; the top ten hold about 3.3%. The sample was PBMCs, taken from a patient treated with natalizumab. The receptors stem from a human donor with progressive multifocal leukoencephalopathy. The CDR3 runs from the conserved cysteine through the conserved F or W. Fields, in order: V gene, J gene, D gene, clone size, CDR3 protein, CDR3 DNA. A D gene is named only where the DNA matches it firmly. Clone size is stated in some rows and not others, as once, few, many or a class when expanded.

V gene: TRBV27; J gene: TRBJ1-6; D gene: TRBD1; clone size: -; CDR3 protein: CASSPGQGSSPLHF; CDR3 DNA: TGTGCCAGCAGCCCGGGACAGGGATCCTCACCCCTCCACTTT
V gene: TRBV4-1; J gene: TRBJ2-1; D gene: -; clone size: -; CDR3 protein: CASSQEGPGAEQFF; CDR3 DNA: TGCGCCAGCAGCCAAGAAGGGCCGGGGGCTGAGCAGTTCTTC
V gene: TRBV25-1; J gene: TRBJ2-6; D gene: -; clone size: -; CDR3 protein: CASSSRGRSGANVLTF; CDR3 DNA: TGTGCCAGTTCCAGCAGGGGAAGGTCTGGGGCCAACGTCCTGACTTTC
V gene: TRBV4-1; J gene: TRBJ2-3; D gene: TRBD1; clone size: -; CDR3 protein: CASSQDHRGPTDTQYF; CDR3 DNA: TGCGCCAGCAGCCAGGACCACAGGGGCCCCACAGATACGCAGTATTTT
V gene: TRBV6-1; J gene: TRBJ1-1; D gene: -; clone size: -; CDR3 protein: CASSVSRTANTEAFF; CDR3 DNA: TGTGCCAGCAGTGTGTCCAGGACGGCGAACACTGAAGCTTTCTTT
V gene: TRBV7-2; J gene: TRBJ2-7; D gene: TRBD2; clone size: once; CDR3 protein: CASSSTSADYEQYF; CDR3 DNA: TGTGCCAGCAGCTCGACTAGCGCAGACTACGAGCAGTACTTC
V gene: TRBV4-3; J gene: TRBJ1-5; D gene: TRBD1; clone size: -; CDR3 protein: CASSQERGDSQPQHF; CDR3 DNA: TGCGCCAGCAGCCAAGAGCGGGGGGACAGTCAGCCCCAGCATTTT
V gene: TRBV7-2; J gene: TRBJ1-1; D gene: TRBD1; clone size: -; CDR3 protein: CASSGQTGTEAFF; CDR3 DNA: TGTGCCAGCAGCGGACAGACAGGGACTGAAGCTTTCTTT
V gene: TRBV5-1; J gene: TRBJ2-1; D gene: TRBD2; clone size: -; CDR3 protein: CASSPSGGSSYNEQFF; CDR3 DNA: TGCGCCAGCAGCCCGAGCGGGGGTAGCTCCTACAATGAGCAGTTCTTC
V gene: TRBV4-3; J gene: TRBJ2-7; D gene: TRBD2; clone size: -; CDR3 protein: CASSQDRAGGYEQYF; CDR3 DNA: TGCGCCAGCAGCCAAGATCGGGCGGGGGGCTACGAGCAGTACTTC
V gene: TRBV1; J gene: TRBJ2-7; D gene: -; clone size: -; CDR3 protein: CTSSQNAGLAHYEQYF; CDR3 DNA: TGCACCAGCAGCCAGAACGCGGGACTAGCGCACTACGAGCAGTACTTC
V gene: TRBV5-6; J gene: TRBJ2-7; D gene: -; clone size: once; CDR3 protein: CASSLGGRGGYEQYF; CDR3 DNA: TGTGCCAGCAGCTTGGGCGGGAGAGGGGGCTACGAGCAGTACTTC
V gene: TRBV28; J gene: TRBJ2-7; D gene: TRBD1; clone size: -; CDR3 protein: CASSPRTGKAYEQYF; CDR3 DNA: TGTGCCAGCAGTCCGCGGACAGGCAAGGCCTACGAGCAGTACTTC
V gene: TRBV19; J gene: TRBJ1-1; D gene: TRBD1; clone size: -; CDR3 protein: CASTDIRDRGRVAEAFF; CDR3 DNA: TGTGCCAGTACCGATATCCGGGACAGGGGGCGGGTGGCTGAAGCTTTCTTT
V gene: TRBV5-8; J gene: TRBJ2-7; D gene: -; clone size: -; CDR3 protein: CASSQGRWYEQYF; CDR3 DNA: TGTGCCAGCAGCCAGGGTCGATGGTACGAGCAGTACTTC
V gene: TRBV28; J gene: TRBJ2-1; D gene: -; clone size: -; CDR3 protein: CASSIPSWERLDEQFF; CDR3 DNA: TGTGCCAGCAGTATCCCCTCGTGGGAGCGTTTGGATGAGCAGTTCTTC
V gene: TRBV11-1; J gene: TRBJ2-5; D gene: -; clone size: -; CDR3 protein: CASSLVSETQYF; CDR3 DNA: TGTGCCAGCAGCTTAGTTTCCGAGACCCAGTACTTC
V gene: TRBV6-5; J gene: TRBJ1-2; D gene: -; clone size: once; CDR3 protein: CASTQTGNGYTF; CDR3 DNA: TGTGCCAGCACACAAACAGGGAATGGCTACACCTTC
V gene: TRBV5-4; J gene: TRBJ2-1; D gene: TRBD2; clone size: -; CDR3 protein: CASSLKTSGRFSSYNEQFF; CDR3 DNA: TGTGCCAGCAGCTTAAAGACTAGCGGGAGGTTCAGCTCCTACAATGAGCAGTTCTTC
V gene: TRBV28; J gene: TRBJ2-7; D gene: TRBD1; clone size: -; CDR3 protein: CASIRTGGSYEQYF; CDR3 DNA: TGTGCCAGCATCCGGACAGGGGGTTCCTACGAGCAGTACTTC
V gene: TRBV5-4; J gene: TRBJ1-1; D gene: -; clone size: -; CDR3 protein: CASSLSRGATTEAFF; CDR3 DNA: TGTGCCAGCAGCTTGAGTAGGGGGGCGACCACTGAAGCTTTCTTT
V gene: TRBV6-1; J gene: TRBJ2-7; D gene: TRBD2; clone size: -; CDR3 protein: CASSEFVAGLSSYEQYF; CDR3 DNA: TGTGCCAGCAGTGAATTTGTAGCGGGGTTAAGCTCCTACGAGCAGTACTTC
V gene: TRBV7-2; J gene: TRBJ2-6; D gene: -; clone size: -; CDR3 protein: CASSLEVSSGANVLTF; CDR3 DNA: TGTGCCAGCAGCTTAGAGGTCAGCTCTGGGGCCAACGTCCTGACTTTC
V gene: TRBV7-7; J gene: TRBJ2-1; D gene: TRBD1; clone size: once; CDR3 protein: CASSATGTGLSYNEQFF; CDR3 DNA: TGTGCCAGCAGCGCAACCGGGACAGGCTTATCCTACAATGAGCAGTTCTTC
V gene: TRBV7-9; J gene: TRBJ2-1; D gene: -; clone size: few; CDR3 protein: CASSLASEYNEQFF; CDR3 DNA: TGTGCCAGCAGCTTAGCATCGGAGTACAATGAGCAGTTCTTC